A single sample gave rise to the 27 T cell receptor beta chains below, sequenced in a study of human T cells and chemical hapten exposure. TCRdb re-called the RACE reads with MiXCR, one entry per CDR3 protein. Of roughly 380,000 distinct CDR3 sequences in the sample, 5% to 6.5% were seen once. Specified time point: pre-sensitization, week 0. The sample's treatment: therapeutic diphenylcyclopropenone sensitization with weekly scalp DPC. The input for sequencing was whole blood, taken in connection with sensitization to the hapten diphenylcyclopropenone (DPC). The source is a woman aged 45-59 years with alopecia areata. Some clones in this sample may be carry-over from other donors' samples.

V is TRBV3-1 and J is TRBJ1-1, with D unresolved. The CDR3 consists of 12 residues. From germline, CDR1 is LGHDT and CDR2 YNNKEL (reference sequence). Trimming removed 7 bases from V and 5 bases from J, with 11 bases in between. The CDR3 protein is CASKGWGTEAFF. The CDR3 nucleotides read TGTGCCAGCAAGGGATGGGGAACTGAAGCTTTCTTT.

This clonotype was observed many times. This chain uses TRBV24-1 with TRBJ2-1, with 9 bases matching TRBD2. V lost 3 bases, J lost 2 bases, and 7 bases stayed unmatched. The length of the CDR3 is 17 residues. Germline V gives CDR1 KGHDR, CDR2 SFDVKD. CDR3 DNA: TGTGCCACCAGTGATCCGAAGGTAGCGGGGGCCTACAATGAGCAGTTCTTC. Protein product: CATSDPKVAGAYNEQFF.

Ten or more counts support this clonotype. The chain links TRBV28 to TRBJ2-1; TRBD2 agrees at 8 bases. Germline V gives CDR1 MDHEN, CDR2 SYDVKM. The J segment lost 7 bases and the V segment lost 5 bases, leaving 10 bases of the junction unmatched. The CDR3 is 15 amino acids. CDR3 protein: CASSLALAGGNEQFF. CDR3 coding DNA: TGTGCCAGCAGTCTAGCCCTAGCGGGTGGTAATGAGCAGTTCTTC.

The chain carries TRBV4-2 and TRBJ1-1, with D maybe TRBD1 (6 bases). Germline CDR1 is LGHNA and CDR2 is YNFKEQ. The CDR3 has 14 residues. Trimming left V 0 bases short and J 3 bases short, with 8 bases between. CDR3 bases: TGTGCCAGCAGCCAAGAGGAGGGGGACACTGAAGCTTTCTTT. Translation gives CASSQEEGDTEAFF.

This clonotype came up many times. This chain uses TRBV5-6 with TRBJ1-5; D remains ambiguous. Trimming shortened V by 5 bases and J by 0 bases, and 3 bases separated the two germline ends. The CDR3 extends over 12 amino acids. Germline V gives CDR1 SGHDT, CDR2 YYEEEE. The CDR3 here is CASSFSNQPQHF. DNA of the CDR3: TGTGCCAGCAGTTTTAGCAATCAGCCCCAGCATTTT.

This clonotype was observed a few times. The chain is built from TRBV6-5 and TRBJ1-1, with D hard to call. The CDR3 has 14 amino acids. Trimming removed 7 bases at V and 6 bases at J, with 18 bases between. Germline V gene lookup returns CDR1 MNHEY and CDR2 SVGAGI. For the CDR3, the DNA is TGTGCCAGCACCCCGGACGGCCTCCACCCTGAAGCTTTCTTT. Its translation: CASTPDGLHPEAFF.

The chain combines TRBV27 with TRBJ1-5; TRBD1 matches at 7 bases. The CDR3 has 15 residues. V lost 5 bases, J lost 2 bases, and 6 bases stayed unmatched. Germline V gene data show CDR1 as MNHEY and CDR2 as SMNVEV (reference sequence). The CDR3 nucleotides read TGTGCCAGCAGTACCGGGACAGCACGCAATCAGCCCCAGCATTTT. This gives the protein CASSTGTARNQPQHF.

This clonotype showed up just a few times. The chain links TRBV25-1 to TRBJ1-5, with D uncertain. From germline, CDR1 is MGHDK and CDR2 SYGVNS. Trimming left V 2 bases short and J 9 bases short, with 8 bases between. This CDR3 region has 12 residues. The CDR3 sequence is CASSEPLGPQHF. DNA for the CDR3: TGTGCCAGCAGTGAACCCCTGGGGCCCCAGCATTTT.

There are many counts of this clonotype. The V call is TRBV12-3 or TRBV12-4, the J call TRBJ1-2; TRBD1 aligns across 7 bases. The CDR3 extends over 15 amino acids. After removal of 6 bases from V and 0 bases from J, the junction contained 7 bases not matched to a gene. The CDR3 sequence is CASSNPTGANYGYTF. In DNA, the CDR3 is TGTGCCAGCAGCAACCCCACAGGGGCTAACTATGGCTACACCTTC.

This chain joins TRBV20-1 and TRBJ2-3; 13 bases line up with TRBD2. The V gene end was trimmed by 6 bases and the J gene end by 2 bases; junction bases not matched to a gene: 5. Per germline, CDR1 DFQATT and CDR2 SNEGSKA (reference sequence). The CDR3 extends over 15 amino acids. The CDR3 DNA is TGCAGTGCGTCGACTAGCGGGGGGCTCACAGATACGCAGTATTTT. Its protein is CSASTSGGLTDTQYF.

This clonotype was detected only a few times. The gene calls are TRBV29-1 and TRBJ1-1; 8 bases agree with TRBD1. V lost 4 bases to trimming and J lost 5 bases; unmatched junction nucleotides: 6. Germline-derived CDR1 and CDR2 are SQVTM and ANQGSEA. The CDR3 runs 13 residues. The CDR3 loop reads CSVAGQGRTEAFF. The CDR3 bases are TGCAGCGTTGCTGGACAGGGAAGGACTGAAGCTTTCTTT.

This sequence joins TRBV5-1 and TRBJ1-4; 9 bases match TRBD1. Germline V lookup: CDR1 SGHRS, CDR2 YFSETQ. The CDR3 is 16 amino acids. After removal of 5 bases from V and 4 bases from J, the junction contained 9 bases not matched to a gene. CDR3 bases: TGCGCCAGCAGTCCGACAGGGGGGGTCCTTAATGAAAAACTGTTTTTT. It yields the protein CASSPTGGVLNEKLFF. The full variable domain, its missing parts supplied by reference TRBV5-1 and TRBJ1-4, is KAGVTQTPRYLIKTRGQQVTLSCSPISGHRSVSWYQQTPGQGLQFLFEYFSETQRNKGNFPGRFSGRQFSNSRSEMNVSTLELGDSALYLCASSPTGGVLNEKLFFGSGTQLSVL.

This chain uses TRBV29-1 with TRBJ1-1; 10 nucleotides match TRBD1. Looked up from germline, CDR1 is SQVTM and CDR2 is ANQGSEA. J gave up 3 bases and V 1 base, and 2 bases lay outside the gene matches. The CDR3 sequence is 14 residues long. DNA of the CDR3: TGCAGCGTTGAAGGTGGGACAGGGGACACTGAAGCTTTCTTT. This gives the protein CSVEGGTGDTEAFF.

This clonotype was picked up many times. The chain has TRBV2 and TRBJ1-6; 8 bases fit TRBD1. Losses at the gene ends were 4 bases for V and 7 bases for J; bases not matched to a gene: 3. The CDR3 length is 14 residues. From germline, CDR1 is SNHLY and CDR2 FYNNEI. The CDR3 DNA reads as TGTGCCAGCAGTGGGACAGGGCCAAATTCACCCCTCCACTTT. Protein product: CASSGTGPNSPLHF.

The genes are TRBV12-3 or TRBV12-4 and TRBJ2-3, with 10 bases matching TRBD2. The ends lost 10 bases at V and 2 bases at J; junction bases unmatched: 9. The length of the CDR3 is 15 residues. CDR3: CATMKRGGPTDTQYF. The CDR3 nucleotides read TGTGCCACCATGAAGCGGGGGGGCCCCACAGATACGCAGTATTTT.

This clonotype was seen ten or more times. V gene TRBV29-1 combines with J gene TRBJ2-2, with TRBD2 as a possible D gene (5 bases). Per the germline V gene, CDR1 is SQVTM and CDR2 is ANQGSEA. The CDR3 runs 13 residues. V was pared by 5 bases and J by 1 base, with 8 bases between. CDR3 residues: CSVLEGNTGELFF. CDR3 bases: TGCAGCGTTTTAGAGGGGAACACCGGGGAGCTGTTTTTT.

This clonotype was seen ten or more times. CDR3 in DNA: TGCGCCAGCAGCCCGGGACTAGCGGGGGGGCCTAGGGCTGAGCAGTTCTTC. This sequence encodes CASSPGLAGGPRAEQFF. V and J are TRBV5-1 and TRBJ2-1; 16 nucleotides match TRBD2. The CDR3 is made up of 17 amino acids. Germline lookup yields CDR1 SGHRS and CDR2 YFSETQ. The J segment lost 9 bases and the V segment lost 4 bases, leaving 10 bases of the junction unmatched.

The J gene is TRBJ2-3, the V gene TRBV7-2, with 13 bases matching TRBD2. The CDR3 is made up of 17 amino acids. V trimming: 5 bases; J trimming: 4 bases; junction bases outside the gene matches: 9. Germline loops: CDR1 SGHTA, CDR2 FQGNSA. The CDR3 region has the DNA TGTGCCAGCAGCCCGGGACTAGCGGGGATTCTATCAGATACGCAGTATTTT. Amino acids: CASSPGLAGILSDTQYF.

The chain couples TRBV29-1 to TRBJ1-5; 8 bases are a match to TRBD1. The CDR3 sequence is 14 residues long. V shed 6 bases and J 2 bases; nucleotides not matched to a gene: 6. The germline V gene has CDR1 SQVTM and CDR2 ANQGSEA. The CDR3, as DNA: TGCAGCGTCCCCGGGACAGGAGGCAATCAGCCCCAGCATTTT. It is translated as CSVPGTGGNQPQHF.

Many counts were recorded for this clonotype. The chain combines TRBV6-6 with TRBJ2-3; 9 bases are a match to TRBD2. Germline loops: CDR1 MNHNY, CDR2 SVGAGI (reference sequence). The CDR3 is 16 amino acids. V was clipped by 2 bases and J by 1 base; unmatched bases: 4. The CDR3 nucleotides read TGTGCCAGCAGTTACACAGCGGGGGGAGGCACAGATACGCAGTATTTT. Amino acids: CASSYTAGGGTDTQYF.

Many counts were recorded for this clonotype. The chain employs TRBV29-1 and TRBJ1-5; no reliable D call. V shed 5 bases and J shed 2 bases, with 7 bases lying between them. CDR3 length equals 12 residues. Germline lookup yields CDR1 SQVTM and CDR2 ANQGSEA. The CDR3 coding sequence is TGCAGCGTTCGGGAGGGCAATCAGCCCCAGCATTTT. It yields the protein CSVREGNQPQHF.

This clonotype turned up a few times. The chain employs TRBV5-1 and TRBJ1-1; D is perhaps TRBD1 (5 bases). The CDR3 is 15 residues long. Germline CDR1 and CDR2: SGHRS and YFSETQ. V was cut by 0 bases and J by 0 bases, with 9 bases left in between. The CDR3 spells CASSLDQGVNTEAFF. Here the CDR3 DNA reads TGCGCCAGCAGCTTGGATCAGGGCGTGAACACTGAAGCTTTCTTT. Together with reference TRBV5-1 and TRBJ1-1, the CDR3 gives the full variable domain: KAGVTQTPRYLIKTRGQQVTLSCSPISGHRSVSWYQQTPGQGLQFLFEYFSETQRNKGNFPGRFSGRQFSNSRSEMNVSTLELGDSALYLCASSLDQGVNTEAFFGQGTRLTVV.

This clonotype showed up many times. The chain combines TRBV15 with TRBJ2-3; 10 bases are a match to TRBD1. Germline-derived CDR1 and CDR2 are LNHNV and YYDKDF (reference sequence). The length of the CDR3 is 16 residues. V lost 2 bases to trimming and J lost 4 bases; unmatched junction nucleotides: 6. CDR3 residues: CATSRPPGQGPDTQYF. Here the CDR3 DNA reads TGTGCCACCAGCAGACCCCCGGGACAGGGGCCAGATACGCAGTATTTT. The complete variable domain, with remaining parts taken from reference TRBV15 and TRBJ2-3, reads DAMVIQNPRYQVTQFGKPVTLSCSQTLNHNVMYWYQQKSSQAPKLLFHYYDKDFNNEADTPDNFQSRRPNTSFCFLDIRSPGLGDTAMYLCATSRPPGQGPDTQYFGPGTRLTVL.

Only a few counts were recorded for this clonotype. The V call is TRBV18, the J call TRBJ2-3; no clear D gene. This CDR3 comprises 16 residues. Germline loops: CDR1 KGHSH, CDR2 LQKENI. Trimming removed 2 bases from V and 2 bases from J, with 14 bases in between. The chain's CDR3 is CASSPRSSGATDTQYF. CDR3 DNA sequence: TGTGCCAGCTCACCAAGGTCCTCGGGTGCCACAGATACGCAGTATTTT.

This chain uses TRBV6-1 with TRBJ2-1, with 11 nucleotides matching TRBD2. Germline V gene lookup returns CDR1 MNHNS and CDR2 SASEGT. Losses at the gene ends were 6 bases for V and 8 bases for J; bases not matched to a gene: 18. The CDR3 runs 18 residues. DNA of the CDR3: TGTGCCAGCAGCAACCTACGACATAGCGGGAGGGCGCGTCATGAGCAGTTCTTC. Its translation: CASSNLRHSGRARHEQFF.

The V gene is TRBV12-3 or TRBV12-4, the J gene TRBJ1-1, with 8 bases that match TRBD1. The V and J ends lost 6 bases and 10 bases, in that order; junction bases with no gene match: 7. This CDR3 is built from 12 residues. The CDR3 loop reads CASRTDRGRAFF. DNA for the CDR3: TGTGCCAGCAGGACTGACAGGGGACGAGCTTTCTTT.

This chain joins TRBV4-1 and TRBJ1-3; D is unclear. Germline CDR1 and CDR2: MGHRA and YSYEKL. The CDR3 is made up of 16 amino acids. V was trimmed by 0 bases and J by 1 base, leaving 10 bases between them. CDR3 amino acids: CASSQDFGFSGNTIYF. The CDR3 nucleotides read TGCGCCAGCAGCCAAGATTTCGGATTTTCTGGAAACACCATATATTTT.